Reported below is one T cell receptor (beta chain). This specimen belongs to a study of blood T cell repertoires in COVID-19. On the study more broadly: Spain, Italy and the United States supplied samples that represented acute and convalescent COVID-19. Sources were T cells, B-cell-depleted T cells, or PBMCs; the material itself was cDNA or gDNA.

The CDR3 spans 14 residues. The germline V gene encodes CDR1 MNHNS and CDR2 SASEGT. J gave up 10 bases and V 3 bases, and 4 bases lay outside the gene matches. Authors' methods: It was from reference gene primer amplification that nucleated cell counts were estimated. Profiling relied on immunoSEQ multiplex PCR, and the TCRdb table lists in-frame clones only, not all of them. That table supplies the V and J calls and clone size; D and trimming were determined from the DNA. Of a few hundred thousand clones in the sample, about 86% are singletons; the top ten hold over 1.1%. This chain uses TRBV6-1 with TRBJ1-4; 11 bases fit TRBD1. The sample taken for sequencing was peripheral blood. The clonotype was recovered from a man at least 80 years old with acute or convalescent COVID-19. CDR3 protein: CASSERGTGGKLFF. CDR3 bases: TGTGCCAGCAGTGAGCGGGGGACAGGGGGAAAACTGTTTTTT.